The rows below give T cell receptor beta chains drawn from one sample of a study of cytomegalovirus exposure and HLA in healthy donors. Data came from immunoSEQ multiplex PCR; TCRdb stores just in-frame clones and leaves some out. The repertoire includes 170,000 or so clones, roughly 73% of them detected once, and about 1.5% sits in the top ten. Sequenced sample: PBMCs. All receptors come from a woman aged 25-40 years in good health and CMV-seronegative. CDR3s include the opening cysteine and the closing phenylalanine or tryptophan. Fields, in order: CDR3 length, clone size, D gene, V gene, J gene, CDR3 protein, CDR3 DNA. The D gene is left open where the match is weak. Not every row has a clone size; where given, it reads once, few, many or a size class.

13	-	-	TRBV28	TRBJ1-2	CASSFTAGHGYTF	TGTGCCAGCAGTTTTACTGCAGGGCATGGCTACACCTTC
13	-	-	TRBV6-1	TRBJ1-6	CASSEMTGSPLHF	TGTGCCAGCAGTGAAATGACCGGGTCACCCCTCCACTTT
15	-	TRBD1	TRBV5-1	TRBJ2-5	CASSSTGFLQETQYF	TGCGCCAGCAGCTCGACAGGGTTTCTGCAAGAGACCCAGTACTTC
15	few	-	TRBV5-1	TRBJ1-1	CASSLSGDLGAEAFF	TGCGCCAGCAGCTTGTCAGGGGACCTTGGAGCTGAAGCTTTCTTT
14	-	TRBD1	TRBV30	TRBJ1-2	CAWSTGQGTYGYTF	TGTGCCTGGAGTACGGGACAGGGAACCTATGGCTACACCTTC
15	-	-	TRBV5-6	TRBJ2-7	CASSGFSTNSYEQYF	TGTGCCAGCAGCGGGTTTTCGACTAACTCCTACGAGCAGTACTTC
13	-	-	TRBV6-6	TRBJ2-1	CASSYPQYNEQFF	TGTGCCAGCAGTTACCCCCAGTACAATGAGCAGTTCTTC
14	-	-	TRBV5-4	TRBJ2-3	CASSWGGLRDTQYF	TGTGCCAGCAGCTGGGGAGGTCTAAGGGATACGCAGTATTTT
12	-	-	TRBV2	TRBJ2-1	CASSGSGNEQFF	TGTGCCAGCAGTGGCAGCGGGAATGAGCAGTTCTTC
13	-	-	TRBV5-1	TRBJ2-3	CASSPGGRNTQYF	TGCGCCAGCAGCCCGGGGGGCCGAAATACGCAGTATTTT
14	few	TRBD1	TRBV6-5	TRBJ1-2	CASSKTGGAFGYTF	TGTGCCAGCAGCAAAACAGGGGGCGCATTTGGCTACACCTTC
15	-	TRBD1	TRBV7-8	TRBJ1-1	CASSPQTGGFTEAFF	TGTGCCAGCAGCCCCCAGACAGGGGGATTTACTGAAGCTTTCTTT
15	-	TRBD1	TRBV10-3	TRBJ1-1	CAIRSSGTGGLSAFF	TGTGCCATCAGATCATCCGGGACAGGGGGCTTGAGCGCTTTCTTT
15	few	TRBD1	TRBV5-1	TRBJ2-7	CASSYAPDRDYEQYF	TGCGCCAGCAGCTATGCACCCGACAGGGACTACGAGCAGTACTTC
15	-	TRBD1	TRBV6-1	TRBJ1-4	CASSNPGQGYEKLFF	TGTGCCAGCAGTAATCCGGGACAGGGTTATGAAAAACTGTTTTTT
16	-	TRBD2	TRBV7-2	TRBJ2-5	CASSLAGGGPQETQYF	TGTGCCAGCAGCTTAGCCGGGGGGGGACCGCAAGAGACCCAGTACTTC
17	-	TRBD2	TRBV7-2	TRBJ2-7	CASSFSSGGATLYEQYF	TGTGCCAGCAGTTTCTCTAGCGGGGGGGCGACGCTCTACGAGCAGTACTTC
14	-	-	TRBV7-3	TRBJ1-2	CASSLGVDSYGYTF	TGTGCCAGCAGCTTAGGTGTGGACAGCTATGGCTACACCTTC
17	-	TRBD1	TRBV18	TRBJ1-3	CASSEGGTANSGNTIYF	TGTGCCAGCTCGGAAGGCGGGACAGCAAACTCTGGAAACACCATATATTTT
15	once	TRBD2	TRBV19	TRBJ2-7	CASSTRGLALTEQYF	TGTGCCAGTAGTACCCGGGGACTAGCTTTGACGGAGCAGTACTTC
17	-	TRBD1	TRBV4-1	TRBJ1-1	CASSQGRDRGLNTEAFF	TGCGCCAGCAGCCAAGGAAGGGACAGGGGGCTGAACACTGAAGCTTTCTTT
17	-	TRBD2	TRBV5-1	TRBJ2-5	CASSLVLAGGPAETQYF	TGCGCCAGCAGCTTGGTGTTAGCGGGGGGGCCGGCGGAGACCCAGTACTTC
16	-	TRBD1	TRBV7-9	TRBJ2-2	CASSLGPGQVTGELFF	TGTGCCAGCAGCTTAGGGCCGGGACAGGTCACCGGGGAGCTGTTTTTT
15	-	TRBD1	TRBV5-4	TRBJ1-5	CASSLMGQGNQPQHF	TGTGCCAGCAGCTTGATGGGACAGGGCAATCAGCCCCAGCATTTT
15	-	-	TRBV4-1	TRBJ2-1	CASSRQYLQDNEQFF	TGCGCCAGCAGCCGCCAGTATCTCCAGGACAATGAGCAGTTCTTC
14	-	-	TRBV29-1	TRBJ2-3	CSVYGTTSTDTQYF	TGCAGCGTGTACGGGACAACCAGCACAGATACGCAGTATTTT
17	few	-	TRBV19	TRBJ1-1	CASSSNTVFAGNTEAFF	TGTGCCAGTAGTAGCAACACGGTCTTCGCGGGGAACACTGAAGCTTTCTTT
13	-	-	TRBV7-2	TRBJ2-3	CASSLDRSGTQYF	TGTGCCAGCAGCTTAGACAGATCTGGTACGCAGTATTTT
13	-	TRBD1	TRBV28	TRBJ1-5	CASSLQGTQPQHF	TGTGCCAGCAGCCTACAGGGGACTCAGCCCCAGCATTTT
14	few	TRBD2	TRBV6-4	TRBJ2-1	CASSIAGGLNEQFF	TGTGCCAGCAGTATAGCGGGGGGGTTGAATGAGCAGTTCTTC
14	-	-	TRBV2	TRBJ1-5	CASSGEGGDQPQHF	TGTGCCAGCAGTGGGGAGGGCGGGGATCAGCCCCAGCATTTT
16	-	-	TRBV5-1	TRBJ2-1	CASSYGRDFSYNEQFF	TGCGCCAGCAGTTACGGAAGGGACTTCTCCTACAATGAGCAGTTCTTC
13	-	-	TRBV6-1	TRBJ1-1	CASRHSLNTEAFF	TGTGCCAGCAGGCATAGCCTGAACACTGAAGCTTTCTTT